This T cell receptor beta chain was sequenced for a study of blood T cell repertoires in COVID-19 (dated by TCRdb to between 2020 and 2021). Broadly, across the study: The collaborator samples originated in the United States, Italy and Spain and spanned the acute and convalescent phases of COVID-19. The repertoires were released in a freely available public database meant as a resource for research on the immune response to SARS-CoV-2. The samples were drawn from the first 160 participants of the ongoing ImmuneRACE study and from 950 to 1,500 subjects provided by 6 global collaborators. Nearly every sample came with metadata listing a de-identified subject ID, COVID-19 status, age in years and sex. The prospective study material was composed of cDNA or gDNA derived from T cells, B-cell-depleted T cells, or PBMCs. HLA class I and class II types, where available, came from metadata supplied by the sample provider rather than from assay-based typing. Subjects who had been exposed to COVID-19, were actively infected with it, or had recovered from it provided the deeply sampled blood TCRbeta repertoires that made up the dataset. The investigation overall reported the following: The quantity of clinical and demographic metadata differed by source and by participant and was supplied without curation.

Participants in the prospective study were enrolled through a virtual design, were aged about 18 to 100 years, and lived in about two dozen United States geographic areas. To assign participants to cohorts, the prospective study relied on clinical history that participants themselves reported in a screening survey and a study questionnaire. A participant counted as exposed if, within 2 weeks of entering the study, that participant had been in contact with someone who had a PCR-confirmed or clinician-diagnosed COVID-19 case. Mobile phlebotomists in the prospective study collected whole blood, serum and a nasopharyngeal or oropharyngeal swab from every participant. Prospective study participants could optionally give additional blood draws and questionnaires over an approximately 2-month period. Before DNA extraction, prospective study blood samples were shipped either frozen or at room temperature.

About this clone: Its binding antigen is unknown. Base qualities are not provided; no much larger clone lies one nucleotide away.

The junction shows trimming of 4 bases on V and 13 bases on J, plus 16 bases between the germline ends. Taken from the germline V gene, the CDR1 and CDR2 loops are SQVTM and ANQGSEA. The CDR3, from cysteine to phenylalanine, totals 11 residues. Just the 33-base CDR3 DNA is kept, in frame starting at base 1. TCRbeta CDR3 regions were amplified from genomic DNA using the immunoSEQ Assay, a bias-controlled multiplex PCR. Processing in the source paper ran as follows. The number of nucleated cells in each sample was estimated by amplification of reference gene primers within the assay. To quantify the absolute abundance of each unique TCRbeta CDR3 rearrangement, sequence reads were collapsed and filtered. For each sample, productive Simpson clonality was calculated by taking the square root of Simpson's diversity index across productive rearrangements. TCRdb's version of the immuneACCESS table is confined to in-frame rearrangements and falls short of the full clone set. An unresolved V gene accounts for under half of the shortfall where checked; the remainder is of unknown origin. V, J and clone size reflect that table, while D and trimming were determined from the DNA. This sample gives a few hundred thousand clones in total; approximately 80% of them show up just once. In total, the top ten clones hold roughly 4.7% of the sample.

This chain is built from TRBV29-1 and TRBJ1-1, with the D gene uncertain. The source is a man in his forties who had been exposed to COVID-19. Sequenced input: PBMCs or T cells enriched from blood (not recorded which). Read as DNA, the sequence is TGCAGCGTTGGGTTGGAGGTAGAGGGTTTCTTT. It is translated as CSVGLEVEGFF.